This T cell receptor (beta chain) emerged from a study of blood T cell repertoires in COVID-19. Study background: Sources were T cells, B-cell-depleted T cells, or PBMCs; the material itself was cDNA or gDNA.

Looked up from germline, CDR1 is SEHNR and CDR2 is FQNEAQ (reference sequence). Trimming stripped 6 bases from V and 0 bases from J, with 9 bases between. CDR3 length equals 14 residues. TCRdb keeps only in-frame clones here, not all; method: immunoSEQ multiplex PCR. The table records roughly 400,000 clones, about nine tenths of them present only once. J is TRBJ1-5 and V is TRBV7-9, with D possibly being TRBD1 (5 bases). This TCR came from a woman aged 40 to 49 who had been exposed to COVID-19. Sequencing used PBMCs or T cells enriched from blood (not recorded which). CDR3 bases: TGTGCCAGCAGTGGGGGGTATAGCAATCAGCCCCAGCATTTT. Amino acid sequence: CASSGGYSNQPQHF.